This T cell receptor (beta chain) is from a study of T cell responses to AZD1222 COVID-19 vaccine. The study, taken as a whole, reports: Dominant CD4 TCR responses targeted spike regions 160-218 and 743-854. Mostly white British, mostly female donors; authors suggested clonal diversity may be underestimated.

Details on this clone: What it recognizes is unknown.

The germline V and J ends were trimmed by 4 bases and 3 bases, with 9 bases remaining between them. The CDR3 has 13 amino acids. Looked up from germline, CDR1 is SGHTA and CDR2 is FQGNSA. Data came from immunoSEQ multiplex PCR; TCRdb stores just in-frame clones and leaves some out. This table has about 100,000 clones, about 82% appearing once. The chain recombines TRBV7-2 with TRBJ1-1; D is uncertain. Sequencing was performed on peripheral blood, taken on day 0 of AZD1222 vaccination. The clonotype originates from an adult in good health. CDR3 loop: CASSSLRDTEAFF. CDR3 DNA sequence: TGTGCCAGCAGCTCTTTGAGAGACACTGAAGCTTTCTTT.